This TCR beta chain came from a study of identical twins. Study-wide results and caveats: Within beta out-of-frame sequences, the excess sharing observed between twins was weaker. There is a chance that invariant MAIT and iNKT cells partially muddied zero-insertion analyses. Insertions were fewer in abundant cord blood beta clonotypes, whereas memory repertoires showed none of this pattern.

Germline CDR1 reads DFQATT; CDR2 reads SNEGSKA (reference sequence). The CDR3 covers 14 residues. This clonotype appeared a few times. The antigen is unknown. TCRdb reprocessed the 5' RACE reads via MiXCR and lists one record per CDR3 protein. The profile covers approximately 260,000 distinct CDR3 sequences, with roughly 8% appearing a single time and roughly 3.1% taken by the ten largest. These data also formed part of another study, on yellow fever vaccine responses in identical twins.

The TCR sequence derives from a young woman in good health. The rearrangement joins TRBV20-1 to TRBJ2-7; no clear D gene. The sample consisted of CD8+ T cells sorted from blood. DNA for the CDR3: TGCAGCGCGGCGAGTCCTGACAAATCCTACGAGCAGTACTTC. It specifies CSAASPDKSYEQYF.